These T cell receptor beta chains were read from a single sample in a study of a mutant IDH1 vaccine in newly diagnosed glioma. Sequencing was performed with immunoSEQ multiplex PCR; in TCRdb, only in-frame clones are kept and a portion is missing. In the table there are roughly 86,000 clones, 89% of which are singletons. For these TCRs, the target antigens are not known. The input for sequencing was PBMCs, taken from a glioma patient whose treatment included an IDH1 peptide vaccine. The receptors originated from a woman in her forties or fifties with glioma. The CDR3 runs from the conserved cysteine through the conserved F or W.

v_call	j_call	cdr3_aa
TRBV6-1	TRBJ1-1	CASRGQGANTEAFF
TRBV28	TRBJ1-6	CASMGQGNSPLHF
TRBV27	TRBJ2-7	CASSITRPRGQGSYEQYF
TRBV19	TRBJ1-1	CASSTKPGHTEAFF
TRBV6-5	TRBJ2-1	CASSYSPYNEQFF
TRBV6-6	TRBJ2-7	CATGTHYEQYF
TRBV2	TRBJ2-6	CASSSGDRVSGANVLTF
TRBV20-1	TRBJ1-1	CSARRNTEAFF
TRBV5-1	TRBJ2-5	CASSLLTSGSKETQYF
TRBV11-2	TRBJ1-2	CASSAHLSDRAKNYGYTF
TRBV29-1	TRBJ2-7	CSVEGPGGSYEQYF
TRBV7-3	TRBJ1-2	CASSLGNYGYTF
TRBV6-6	TRBJ1-3	CASSWAQGRGNTIYF
TRBV4-1	TRBJ2-1	CASSRRTVAGEWQFF
TRBV19	TRBJ2-7	CASSLGLAGTIYEQYF
TRBV30	TRBJ1-3	CAYSGAVYRNTIYF
TRBV2	TRBJ2-1	CASSEGAGVSNEQFF
TRBV11-2	TRBJ2-3	CASSLVRRVTSTDTQYF
TRBV5-1	TRBJ2-7	CASSFAGLGPYSYEQYF
TRBV6-1	TRBJ2-1	CASKVGGSWNEQFF
TRBV5-4	TRBJ1-1	CASSLDKNTEAFF
TRBV30	TRBJ1-2	CAWGAWTARLIGYTF
TRBV6-5	TRBJ1-1	CASSYRGSGRGGAFF
TRBV19	TRBJ2-5	CASTLRLLGETQYF
TRBV5-1	TRBJ1-5	CASSLDGFGNQPQHF
TRBV28	TRBJ2-7	CASSSTGGSSYEQYF
TRBV6-5	TRBJ2-7	CASSGSGYEQYF
TRBV2	TRBJ1-5	CASSGDGQGTQPQHF
TRBV6-5	TRBJ1-1	CASRATSTGKVEAFF
TRBV10-1	TRBJ1-3	CASSQGQTSSGNTIYF
TRBV5-4	TRBJ1-1	CASSEGPMNTEAFF
TRBV7-6	TRBJ2-3	CASSLAPTDTQYF
TRBV9	TRBJ1-2	CASSVAAPPGSYGYTF
TRBV5-1	TRBJ2-5	CASSLAQGRQETQYF
TRBV5-1	TRBJ2-2	CASSSNSGTANTGELFF
TRBV6-6	TRBJ2-5	CASGFGKQYF
TRBV14	TRBJ2-1	CASSHTEREYNEQFF
TRBV2	TRBJ2-7	CASIGAGLYEQYF
TRBV9	-	CASSVGGSGIYEQYF
TRBV6-1	TRBJ1-5	CASSVSPQHF
TRBV27	TRBJ2-3	CASSGGFGTDTQYF
TRBV10-1	TRBJ2-2	CASSPGQLNTGELFF
TRBV2	TRBJ2-2	CASSRDTGELFF
TRBV2	TRBJ1-5	CASSPTGGAMSQPQHF
TRBV7-6	TRBJ2-7	CASSPRGAGTSGRSEQYF
TRBV6-5	TRBJ1-5	CASSYRSNQPQHF
TRBV6-5	TRBJ1-5	CASSQYRGNQPQHF
TRBV6-1	TRBJ2-3	CASSGGTGASTDTQYF
TRBV7-3	TRBJ2-1	CASSLPGRTSGNNEQFF
TRBV15	TRBJ2-1	CATSTKIPAQGEIYNEQFF
TRBV29-1	TRBJ2-1	CSVEERGSSYNEQFF
TRBV6-5	TRBJ1-5	CASSSDSLNQPQHF
TRBV5-1	TRBJ2-2	CASSRQGANTGELFF
TRBV7-9	TRBJ2-7	CASSSKGQNFYEQYF
TRBV27	TRBJ1-4	CASNLGVPFEKLFF
TRBV5-6	TRBJ2-6	CASSMGLANVLTF
TRBV18	TRBJ2-1	CASSVPGSQINNEQFF
TRBV5-4	TRBJ1-3	CASSSDRTSSGNTIYF
TRBV28	TRBJ1-4	CASSSDQNEKLFF
TRBV6-1	TRBJ2-7	CATVLTSGSYEQYF